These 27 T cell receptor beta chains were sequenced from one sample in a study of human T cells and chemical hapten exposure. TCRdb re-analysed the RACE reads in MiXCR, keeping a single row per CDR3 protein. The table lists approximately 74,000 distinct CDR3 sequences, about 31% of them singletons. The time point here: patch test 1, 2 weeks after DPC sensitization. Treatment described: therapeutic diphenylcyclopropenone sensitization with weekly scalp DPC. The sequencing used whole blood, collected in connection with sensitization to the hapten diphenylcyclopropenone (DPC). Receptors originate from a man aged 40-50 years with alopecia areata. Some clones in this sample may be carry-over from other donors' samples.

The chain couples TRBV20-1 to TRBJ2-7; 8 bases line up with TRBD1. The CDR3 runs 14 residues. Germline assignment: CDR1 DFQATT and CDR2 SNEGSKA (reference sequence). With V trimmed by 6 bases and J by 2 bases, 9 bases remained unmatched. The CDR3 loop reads CSAKLTGATYEQYF. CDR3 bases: TGCAGTGCCAAATTGACAGGGGCTACCTACGAGCAGTACTTC.

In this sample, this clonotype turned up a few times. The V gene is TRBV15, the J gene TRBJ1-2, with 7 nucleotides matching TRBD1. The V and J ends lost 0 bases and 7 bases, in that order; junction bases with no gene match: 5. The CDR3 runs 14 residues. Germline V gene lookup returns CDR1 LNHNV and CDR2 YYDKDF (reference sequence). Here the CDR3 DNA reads TGTGCCACCAGCAGAGATAGAGGGGGCGCTGGCTACACCTTC. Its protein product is CATSRDRGGAGYTF.

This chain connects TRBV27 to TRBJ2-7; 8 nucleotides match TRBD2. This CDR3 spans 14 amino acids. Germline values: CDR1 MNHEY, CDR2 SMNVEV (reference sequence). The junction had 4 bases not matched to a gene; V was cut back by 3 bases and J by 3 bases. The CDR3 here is CASSFRTSGYEQYF. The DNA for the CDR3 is TGTGCCAGCAGTTTCCGCACTAGCGGCTACGAGCAGTACTTC.

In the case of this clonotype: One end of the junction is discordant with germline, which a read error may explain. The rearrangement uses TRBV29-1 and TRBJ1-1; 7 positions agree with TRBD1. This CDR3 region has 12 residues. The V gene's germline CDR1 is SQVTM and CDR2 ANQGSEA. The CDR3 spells CSVGQPNTETFF. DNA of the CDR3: TGCAGCGTGGGACAGCCCAACACTGAAACTTTCTTT.

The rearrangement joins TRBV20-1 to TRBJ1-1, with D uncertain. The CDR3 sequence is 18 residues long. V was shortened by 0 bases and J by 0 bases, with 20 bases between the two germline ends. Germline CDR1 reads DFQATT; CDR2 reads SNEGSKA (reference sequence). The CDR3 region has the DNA TGCAGTGCTAGAGATCTTTCTGGAGAACCGTACATGAACACTGAAGCTTTCTTT. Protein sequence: CSARDLSGEPYMNTEAFF.

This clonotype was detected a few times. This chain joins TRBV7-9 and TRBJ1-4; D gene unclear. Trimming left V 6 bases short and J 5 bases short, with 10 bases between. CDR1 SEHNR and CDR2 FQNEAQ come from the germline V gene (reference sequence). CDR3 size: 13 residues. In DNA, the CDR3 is TGTGCCAGCAGTTATTACCAAAATGAAAAACTGTTTTTT. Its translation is CASSYYQNEKLFF.

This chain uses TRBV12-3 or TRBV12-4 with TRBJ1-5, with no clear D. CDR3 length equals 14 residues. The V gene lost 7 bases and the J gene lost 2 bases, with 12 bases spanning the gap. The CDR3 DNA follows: TGTGCCAGCACCTCCTCAGAGGGCAATCAGCCCCAGCATTTT. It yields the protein CASTSSEGNQPQHF.

CDR3 coding DNA: TGTGCCAGCAGTTCGGTCAGCTTAGACTGGAATGAGCAGTTCTTC. Protein: CASSSVSLDWNEQFF. The rearrangement joins TRBV27 to TRBJ2-1; D is unclear. CDR3 length equals 15 residues. Germline CDR1 is MNHEY and CDR2 is SMNVEV (reference sequence). V lost 4 bases and J 7 bases, leaving 17 bases between the germline ends.

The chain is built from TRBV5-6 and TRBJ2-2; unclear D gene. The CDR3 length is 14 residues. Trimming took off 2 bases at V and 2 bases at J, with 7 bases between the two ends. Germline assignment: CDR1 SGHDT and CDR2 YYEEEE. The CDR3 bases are TGTGCCAGCAGCTTTGCAGAAAACACCGGGGAGCTGTTTTTT. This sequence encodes CASSFAENTGELFF.

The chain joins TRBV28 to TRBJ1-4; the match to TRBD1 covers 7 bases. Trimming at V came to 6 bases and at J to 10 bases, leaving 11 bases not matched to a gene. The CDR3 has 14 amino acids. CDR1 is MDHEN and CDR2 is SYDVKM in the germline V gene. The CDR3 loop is CASSPETGRVKLFF. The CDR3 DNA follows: TGTGCCAGCAGCCCGGAGACAGGGAGAGTAAAACTGTTTTTT.

The CDR3 sequence: CSARVGGANVLTF. The CDR3 coding sequence is TGCAGTGCTAGAGTTGGGGGGGCCAACGTCCTGACTTTC. The chain combines TRBV20-1 with TRBJ2-6; D remains ambiguous. The V gene's germline CDR1 is DFQATT and CDR2 SNEGSKA (reference sequence). The length of the CDR3 is 13 residues. V dropped 1 base and J dropped 4 bases, with 5 bases sitting between them.

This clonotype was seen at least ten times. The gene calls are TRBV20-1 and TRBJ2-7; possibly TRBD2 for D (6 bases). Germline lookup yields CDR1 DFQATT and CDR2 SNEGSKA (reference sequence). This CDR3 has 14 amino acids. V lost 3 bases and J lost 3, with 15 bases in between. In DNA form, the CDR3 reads TGCAGTGCTAGTAGAACCGGGAGCATCTACGAGCAGTACTTC. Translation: CSASRTGSIYEQYF.

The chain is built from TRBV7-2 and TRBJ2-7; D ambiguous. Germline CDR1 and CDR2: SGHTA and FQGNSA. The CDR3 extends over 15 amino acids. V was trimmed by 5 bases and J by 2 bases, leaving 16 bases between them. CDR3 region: CASSLGVGPTYEQYF. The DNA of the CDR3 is TGTGCCAGCAGCCTAGGAGTGGGCCCAACCTACGAGCAGTACTTC.

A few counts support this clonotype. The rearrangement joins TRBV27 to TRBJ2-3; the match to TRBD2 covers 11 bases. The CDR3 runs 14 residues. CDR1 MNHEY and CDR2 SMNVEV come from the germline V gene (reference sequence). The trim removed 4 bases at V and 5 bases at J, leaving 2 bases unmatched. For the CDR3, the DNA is TGTGCCAGCAGTTCCGGACTAGCGGGAGATACGCAGTATTTT. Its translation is CASSSGLAGDTQYF.

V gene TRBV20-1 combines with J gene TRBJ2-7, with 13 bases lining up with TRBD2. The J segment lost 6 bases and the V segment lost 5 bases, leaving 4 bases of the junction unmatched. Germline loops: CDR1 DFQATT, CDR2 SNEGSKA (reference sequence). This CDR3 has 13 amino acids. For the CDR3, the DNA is TGCAGTGCTCCTCGGACTAGCGGGGGCGAGCAGTACTTC. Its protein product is CSAPRTSGGEQYF.

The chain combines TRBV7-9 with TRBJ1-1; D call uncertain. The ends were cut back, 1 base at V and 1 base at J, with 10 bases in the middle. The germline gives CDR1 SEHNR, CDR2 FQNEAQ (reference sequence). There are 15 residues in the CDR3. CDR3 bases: TGTGCCAGCAGCTTAGACGGACTCCAGAACACTGAAGCTTTCTTT. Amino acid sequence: CASSLDGLQNTEAFF.

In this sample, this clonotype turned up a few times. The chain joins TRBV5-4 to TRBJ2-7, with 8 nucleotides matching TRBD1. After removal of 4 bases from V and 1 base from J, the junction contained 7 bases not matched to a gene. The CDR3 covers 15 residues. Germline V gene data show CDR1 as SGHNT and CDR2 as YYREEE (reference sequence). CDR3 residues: CASSPPGDRSYEQYF. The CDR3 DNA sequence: TGTGCCAGCAGCCCCCCAGGGGACAGGTCCTACGAGCAGTACTTC.

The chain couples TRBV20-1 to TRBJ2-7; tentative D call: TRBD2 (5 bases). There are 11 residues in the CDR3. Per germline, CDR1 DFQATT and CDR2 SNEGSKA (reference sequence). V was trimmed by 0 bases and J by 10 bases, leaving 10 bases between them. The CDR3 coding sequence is TGCAGTGCTAGAGATCAGCTAGCTCAGTACTTC. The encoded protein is CSARDQLAQYF.

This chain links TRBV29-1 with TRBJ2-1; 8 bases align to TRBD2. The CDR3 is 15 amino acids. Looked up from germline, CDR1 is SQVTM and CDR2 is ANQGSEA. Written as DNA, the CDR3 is TGCAGTGCCACAAAGCCGACAACTAGCGGCAATGAGCAGTTCTTC. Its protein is CSATKPTTSGNEQFF.

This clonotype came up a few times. This CDR3 is CAWSNALAGGLDTQYF. The CDR3 bases are TGTGCCTGGAGTAATGCCCTAGCGGGAGGGCTAGATACGCAGTATTTT. The chain has TRBV30 and TRBJ2-3; 12 nucleotides line up with TRBD2. Germline CDR1 reads GTSNPN; CDR2 reads SVGIG (reference sequence). V gave up 2 bases and J gave up 5 bases; unmatched junction bases: 8. This CDR3 spans 16 amino acids.

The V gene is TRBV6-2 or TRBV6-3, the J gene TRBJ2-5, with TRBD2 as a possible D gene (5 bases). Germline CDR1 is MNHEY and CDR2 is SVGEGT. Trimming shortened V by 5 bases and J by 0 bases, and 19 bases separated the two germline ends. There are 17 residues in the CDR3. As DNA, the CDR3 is TGTGCCAGCAGTGCCACTAGTTGGGCGAGGTACCAAGAGACCCAGTACTTC. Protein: CASSATSWARYQETQYF.

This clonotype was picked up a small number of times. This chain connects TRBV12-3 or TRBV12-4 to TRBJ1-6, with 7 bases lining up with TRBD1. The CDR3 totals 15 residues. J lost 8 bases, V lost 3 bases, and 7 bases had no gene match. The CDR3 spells CASSLRRQGDSPLHF. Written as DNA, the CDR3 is TGTGCCAGCAGTTTGAGAAGGCAGGGGGATTCACCCCTCCACTTT.

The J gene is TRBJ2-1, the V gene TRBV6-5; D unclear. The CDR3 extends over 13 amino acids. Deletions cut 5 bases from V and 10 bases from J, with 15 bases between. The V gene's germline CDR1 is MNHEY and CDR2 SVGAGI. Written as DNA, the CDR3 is TGTGCCAGCAGTGACCGGGCCGCCGGCGAGCAGTTCTTC. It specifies CASSDRAAGEQFF.

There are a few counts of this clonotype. The CDR3 region is CASSLNLGKATDTQYF. The DNA of the CDR3 is TGTGCCAGCAGCTTAAATTTAGGGAAGGCCACAGATACGCAGTATTTT. The chain has TRBV11-2 and TRBJ2-3, with unresolved D. The germline V gene encodes CDR1 SGHAT and CDR2 FQNNGV. The CDR3 loop spans 16 amino acids. Trimming shortened V by 2 bases and J by 2 bases, and 14 bases separated the two germline ends.

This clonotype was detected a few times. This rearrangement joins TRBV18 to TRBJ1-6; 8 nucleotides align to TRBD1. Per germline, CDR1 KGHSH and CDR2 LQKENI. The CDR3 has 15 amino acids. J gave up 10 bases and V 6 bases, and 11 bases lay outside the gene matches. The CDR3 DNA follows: TGTGCCAGCTCTCCCGACAGGGGTACAAGATCACCCCTCCACTTT. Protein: CASSPDRGTRSPLHF.

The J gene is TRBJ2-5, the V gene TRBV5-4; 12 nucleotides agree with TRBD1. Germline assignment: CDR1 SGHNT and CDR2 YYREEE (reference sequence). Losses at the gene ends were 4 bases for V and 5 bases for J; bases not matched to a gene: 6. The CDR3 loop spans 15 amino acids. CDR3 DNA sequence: TGTGCCAGCAGCACGGGACAGGGGGCGCAGGAGACCCAGTACTTC. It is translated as CASSTGQGAQETQYF.

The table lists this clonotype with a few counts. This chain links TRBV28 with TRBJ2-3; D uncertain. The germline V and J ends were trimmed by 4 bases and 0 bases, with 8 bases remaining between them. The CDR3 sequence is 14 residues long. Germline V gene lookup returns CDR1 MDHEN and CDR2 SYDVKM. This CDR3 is CASSSRASTDTQYF. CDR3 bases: TGTGCCAGCAGTTCCCGCGCTAGCACAGATACGCAGTATTTT.